This T cell receptor (beta chain) emerged from a study of blood T cell repertoires in COVID-19. Trimming left V 6 bases short and J 7 bases short, with 13 bases between. The CDR3 is 13 amino acids. CDR1 is SGHTA and CDR2 is FQGNSA in the germline V gene. Some clones are missing from TCRdb's copy, which holds only in-frame ones; the method was immunoSEQ multiplex PCR. The sample carries fewer than 150,000 clones, about 86% recorded once. This receptor was obtained from a woman in her forties with acute or convalescent COVID-19. The specimen sequenced was peripheral blood. This chain uses TRBV7-2 with TRBJ2-1; tentative D call: TRBD2 (6 bases). Here the CDR3 reads CASSTLGGNEQFF. Written as DNA, the CDR3 is TGTGCCAGCAGTACACTGGGGGGAAATGAGCAGTTCTTC.